The 17 T cell receptor beta chains below were found in one sample sequenced in a study of blood T cells in healthy people across ages. The authors ran a second PCR of about 7 to 11 cycles using a sample-barcoded 5' primer and a J-beta primer mix. TCRdb re-called the 5' RACE reads through MiXCR, storing one row per CDR3 protein. The sample carries over 600,000 distinct CDR3 sequences, approximately 40% recorded once. Material for sequencing was blood. The source of these receptors is a man older than 75 in good health.

The chain recombines TRBV7-2 with TRBJ2-5, with D maybe TRBD1 (5 bases). The CDR3 has 13 amino acids. The germline CDR1 and CDR2 sequences are SGHTA and FQGNSA. V dropped 4 bases and J dropped 4 bases, with 10 bases sitting between them. The CDR3 spells CASSSQGAETQYF. For the CDR3, the DNA is TGTGCCAGCAGCTCGCAGGGCGCAGAGACCCAGTACTTC.

This chain links TRBV7-9 with TRBJ1-6; maybe TRBD1 (6 bases). The germline gives CDR1 SEHNR, CDR2 FQNEAQ (reference sequence). Trimming cost V 6 bases and J 9 bases, with 15 bases left between them. This CDR3 is built from 14 residues. The CDR3 DNA reads as TGTGCCAGCAGATCAACAGGGAGTATTTCACCCCTCCACTTT. Translated: CASRSTGSISPLHF.

V gene TRBV6-2 or TRBV6-3 combines with J gene TRBJ1-5; no clear D. Germline CDR1 and CDR2: MNHEY and SVGEGT. Trimming left V 3 bases short and J 4 bases short, with 7 bases between. CDR3 size: 13 residues. In DNA form, the CDR3 reads TGTGCCAGCAGTTATCCCCTTAATCAGCCCCAGCATTTT. It encodes CASSYPLNQPQHF.

J is TRBJ2-3 and V is TRBV3-1; 15 bases align to TRBD2. V trimming: 2 bases; J trimming: 6 bases; junction bases outside the gene matches: 6. The CDR3 length is 17 residues. Germline V CDR1 and CDR2: LGHDT, YNNKEL (reference sequence). The CDR3 DNA sequence: TGTGCCAGCAGCCAAAGGACTAGCGGGGGGGCATTGGATACGCAGTATTTT. Residues: CASSQRTSGGALDTQYF.

This clonotype was counted only a few times. The CDR3 coding sequence is TGTGCCAGCAGTTTGACCGGGACTAGCGGGGGGACAGATACGCAGTATTTT. This sequence encodes CASSLTGTSGGTDTQYF. V usage is TRBV5-8 and J usage is TRBJ2-3; 15 bases agree with TRBD2. Germline V lookup: CDR1 SGHTS, CDR2 YDEGEE. After removal of 5 bases from V and 3 bases from J, the junction contained 7 bases not matched to a gene. The CDR3 extends over 17 amino acids.

This clonotype was seen only a few times. The rearrangement uses TRBV20-1 and TRBJ1-4; D is perhaps TRBD1 (6 bases). The CDR3 covers 16 residues. The germline V gene encodes CDR1 DFQATT and CDR2 SNEGSKA (reference sequence). Trimming cost V 0 bases and J 3 bases, with 14 bases left between them. Here the CDR3 DNA reads TGCAGTGCTAGAGATCCGGGGGCGTCAGCTAATGAAAAACTGTTTTTT. Protein sequence: CSARDPGASANEKLFF.

V and J are TRBV29-1 and TRBJ2-4, with 10 bases lining up with TRBD1. The J call is uncertain, as TRBJ2-7 better fits the DNA end. Germline-derived CDR1 and CDR2 are SQVTM and ANQGSEA. The CDR3 spans 13 residues. The CDR3 sequence: CSVGTGGTYEQYF. The CDR3 bases are TGCAGCGTTGGGACAGGGGGAACCTACGAGCAGTACTTC.

V gene TRBV5-1 combines with J gene TRBJ2-3, with a tentative D call TRBD1 (5 bases). The CDR3 loop spans 15 amino acids. Per germline, CDR1 SGHRS and CDR2 YFSETQ. V gave up 5 bases and J gave up 6 bases, with 19 bases separating them. The CDR3 reads CASSPKDRSGDTQYF. The CDR3 DNA reads TGCGCCAGCAGTCCGAAAGACAGATCCGGGGATACGCAGTATTTT.

This clonotype was seen a few times. The V and J genes are TRBV7-6 and TRBJ2-4; 12 bases align to TRBD1. V shed 5 bases, J shed 8 bases, and the junction held 10 bases outside the gene matches. The CDR3 totals 16 residues. Germline V gives CDR1 SGHVS, CDR2 FNYEAQ. Here the CDR3 DNA reads TGTGCCAGCAGCGCCCGGGACAGGGGGCGCGGGGACATTCAGTACTTC. This gives the protein CASSARDRGRGDIQYF.

The rearrangement uses TRBV29-1 and TRBJ1-4, with TRBD1 identical over 9 bases. The CDR3 extends over 13 amino acids. The germline V gene has CDR1 SQVTM and CDR2 ANQGSEA. The V gene end was trimmed by 7 bases and the J gene end by 8 bases; junction bases not matched to a gene: 8. CDR3 protein: CSATQGANEKLFF. For the CDR3, the DNA is TGCAGCGCCACACAGGGGGCGAACGAAAAACTGTTTTTT.

The CDR3 DNA reads as TGTGCCAGCAGAGCCGGGACTAGCGAACCGTCCTACGAGCAGTACTTC. Protein: CASRAGTSEPSYEQYF. The rearrangement links TRBV6-5 to TRBJ2-7, with 10 bases matching TRBD2. This CDR3 spans 16 amino acids. J was trimmed by 1 base and V by 6 bases; bases with no gene match: 9. Germline lookup yields CDR1 MNHEY and CDR2 SVGAGI.

The chain has TRBV2 and TRBJ2-7; D not resolved. The CDR3 spans 15 residues. Germline-derived CDR1 and CDR2 are SNHLY and FYNNEI. V shed 3 bases and J shed 9 bases, with 21 bases lying between them. DNA for the CDR3: TGTGCCAGCAGTGAGGGCGGAACCCTAATTATCCTGCAGTACTTC. Its protein product is CASSEGGTLIILQYF.

The chain couples TRBV24-1 to TRBJ2-1; D perhaps matches TRBD1 (6 bases). The CDR3 is 16 residues long. V gave up 5 bases and J gave up 1 base, with 14 bases separating them. Germline V lookup: CDR1 KGHDR, CDR2 SFDVKD. This chain's CDR3 is CATSGLQGVSYNEQFF. Written as DNA, the CDR3 is TGTGCCACCAGTGGCCTACAGGGAGTTTCCTACAATGAGCAGTTCTTC.

The rearrangement uses TRBV12-3 or TRBV12-4 and TRBJ2-7; no firm D call. The assigned J gene may be wrong: the sequence end matches TRBJ2-5 better. The CDR3 runs 12 residues. The chain's CDR3 is CASRTRLGTQYF. The CDR3 nucleotides read TGTGCCAGCAGAACACGGTTAGGGACCCAGTACTTC.

V is TRBV6-1 and J is TRBJ1-2; D unresolved. Germline lookup yields CDR1 MNHNS and CDR2 SASEGT. The CDR3 contains 12 residues. The V gene lost 4 bases and the J gene lost 6 bases, with 9 bases spanning the gap. The CDR3 region is CASSVYGDGYTF. Here the CDR3 DNA reads TGTGCCAGCAGTGTGTATGGCGATGGCTACACCTTC.

This clonotype was observed a few times. The chain employs TRBV20-1 and TRBJ2-7; 10 positions agree with TRBD1. The CDR3 extends over 14 amino acids. Germline V lookup: CDR1 DFQATT, CDR2 SNEGSKA (reference sequence). The junction had 8 bases not matched to a gene; V was cut back by 4 bases and J by 5 bases. The CDR3 loop reads CSAKSMGQGNEQYF. CDR3 sequence (DNA): TGCAGTGCTAAGTCCATGGGACAGGGGAACGAGCAGTACTTC.

This clonotype has only a few counts. This chain connects TRBV4-1 to TRBJ2-1; D ambiguous. CDR1 MGHRA and CDR2 YSYEKL come from the germline V gene. The CDR3 covers 14 residues. V was shortened by 4 bases and J by 10 bases, with 17 bases between the two germline ends. CDR3: CASSPRLTTEEQFF. The CDR3 DNA reads TGCGCCAGCAGCCCGAGGTTGACGACGGAAGAGCAGTTCTTC.